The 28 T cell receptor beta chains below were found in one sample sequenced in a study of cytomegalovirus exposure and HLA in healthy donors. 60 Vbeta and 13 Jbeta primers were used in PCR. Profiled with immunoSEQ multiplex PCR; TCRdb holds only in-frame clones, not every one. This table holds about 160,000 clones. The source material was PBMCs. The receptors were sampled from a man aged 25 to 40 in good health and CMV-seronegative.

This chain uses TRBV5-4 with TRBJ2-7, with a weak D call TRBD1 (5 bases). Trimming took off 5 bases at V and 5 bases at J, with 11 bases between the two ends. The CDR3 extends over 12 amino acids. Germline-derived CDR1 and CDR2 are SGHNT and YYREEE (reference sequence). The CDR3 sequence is CASSYGRDEQYF. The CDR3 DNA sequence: TGTGCCAGCAGTTATGGCAGGGACGAGCAGTACTTC.

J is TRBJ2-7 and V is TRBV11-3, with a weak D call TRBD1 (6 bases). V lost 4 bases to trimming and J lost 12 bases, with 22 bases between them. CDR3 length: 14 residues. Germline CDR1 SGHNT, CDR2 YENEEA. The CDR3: CASSSTGSLRAVYF. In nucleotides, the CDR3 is TGTGCCAGCAGCTCAACAGGGTCCCTCCGAGCAGTGTACTTC.

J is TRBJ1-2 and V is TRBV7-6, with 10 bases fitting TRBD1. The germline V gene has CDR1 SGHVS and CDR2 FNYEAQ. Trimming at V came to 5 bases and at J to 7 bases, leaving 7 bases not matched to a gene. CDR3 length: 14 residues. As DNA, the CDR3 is TGTGCCAGCAGCCCGTTGGACAGGGGGGCTGGCTACACCTTC. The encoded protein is CASSPLDRGAGYTF.

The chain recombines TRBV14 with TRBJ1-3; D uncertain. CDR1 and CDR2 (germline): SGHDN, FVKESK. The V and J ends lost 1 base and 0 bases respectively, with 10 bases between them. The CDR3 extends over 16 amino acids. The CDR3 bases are TGTGCCAGCAGCCAAGCCGCAGTCCTCTCTGGAAACACCATATATTTT. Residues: CASSQAAVLSGNTIYF.

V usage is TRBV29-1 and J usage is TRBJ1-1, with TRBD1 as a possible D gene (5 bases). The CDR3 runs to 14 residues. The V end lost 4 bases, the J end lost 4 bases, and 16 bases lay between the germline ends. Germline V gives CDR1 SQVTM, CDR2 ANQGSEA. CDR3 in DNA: TGCAGCGTTGTCCCCCTTAGGGGAGGCACTGAAGCTTTCTTT. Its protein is CSVVPLRGGTEAFF.

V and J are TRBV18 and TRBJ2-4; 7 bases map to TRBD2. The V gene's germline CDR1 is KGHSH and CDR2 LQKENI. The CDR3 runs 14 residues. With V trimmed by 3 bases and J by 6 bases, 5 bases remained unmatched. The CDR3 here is CASSPDTGGNIQYF. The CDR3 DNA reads TGTGCCAGCTCACCTGATACGGGGGGAAACATTCAGTACTTC.

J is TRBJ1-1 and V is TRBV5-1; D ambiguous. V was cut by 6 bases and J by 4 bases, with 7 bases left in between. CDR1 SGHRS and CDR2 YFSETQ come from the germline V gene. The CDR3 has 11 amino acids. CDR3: CASKAATEAFF. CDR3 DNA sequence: TGCGCCAGCAAGGCGGCCACTGAAGCTTTCTTT.

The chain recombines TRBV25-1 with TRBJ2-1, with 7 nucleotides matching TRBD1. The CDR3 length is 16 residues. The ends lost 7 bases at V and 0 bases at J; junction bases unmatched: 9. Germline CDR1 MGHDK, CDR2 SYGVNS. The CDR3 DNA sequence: TGTGCCAGCATAGATGGGGGACAGAGCTCCTACAATGAGCAGTTCTTC. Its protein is CASIDGGQSSYNEQFF.

CDR3 region: CAWSVNSLSGSYEQYF. In nucleotides, the CDR3 is TGTGCCTGGAGTGTAAACTCCCTCAGCGGGAGCTACGAGCAGTACTTC. J is TRBJ2-7 and V is TRBV30, with TRBD2 identical over 8 bases. Germline values: CDR1 GTSNPN, CDR2 SVGIG (reference sequence). The CDR3 totals 16 residues. The junction had 10 bases not matched to a gene; V was cut back by 0 bases and J by 3 bases.

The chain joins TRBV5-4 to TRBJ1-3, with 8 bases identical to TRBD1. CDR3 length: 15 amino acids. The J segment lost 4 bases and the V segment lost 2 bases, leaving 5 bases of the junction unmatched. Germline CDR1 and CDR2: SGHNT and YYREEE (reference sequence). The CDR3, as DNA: TGTGCCAGCAGCTTCCAGGGGGCCTTAGGAAACACCATATATTTT. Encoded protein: CASSFQGALGNTIYF.

The CDR3 region has the DNA TGTGCCAGTAGTTCCAGGACTAGCGGGAGGAGGAATACGCAGTATTTT. As protein: CASSSRTSGRRNTQYF. The genes are TRBV19 and TRBJ2-3; 14 bases map to TRBD2. This CDR3 region has 16 residues. The germline CDR1 and CDR2 sequences are LNHDA and SQIVND (reference sequence). V dropped 5 bases and J dropped 7; count of bases not matched to a gene: 8. The whole variable domain, filled in from reference TRBV19 and TRBJ2-3, reads DGGITQSPKYLFRKEGQNVTLSCEQNLNHDAMYWYRQDPGQGLRLIYYSQIVNDFQKGDIAEGYSVSREKKESFPLTVTSAQKNPTAFYLCASSSRTSGRRNTQYFGPGTRLTVL.

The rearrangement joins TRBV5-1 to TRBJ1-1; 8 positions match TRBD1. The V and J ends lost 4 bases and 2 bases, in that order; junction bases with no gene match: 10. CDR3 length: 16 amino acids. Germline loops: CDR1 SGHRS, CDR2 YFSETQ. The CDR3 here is CASSIQPGTGNTEAFF. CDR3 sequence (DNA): TGCGCCAGCAGCATACAACCCGGGACAGGAAACACTGAAGCTTTCTTT.

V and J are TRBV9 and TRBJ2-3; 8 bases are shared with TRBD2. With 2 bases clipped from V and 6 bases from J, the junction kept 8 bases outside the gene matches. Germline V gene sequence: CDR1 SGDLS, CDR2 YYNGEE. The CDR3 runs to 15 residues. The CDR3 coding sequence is TGTGCCAGCAGCGTCGACGGGAGGGCGGCGGATACGCAGTATTTT. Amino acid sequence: CASSVDGRAADTQYF.

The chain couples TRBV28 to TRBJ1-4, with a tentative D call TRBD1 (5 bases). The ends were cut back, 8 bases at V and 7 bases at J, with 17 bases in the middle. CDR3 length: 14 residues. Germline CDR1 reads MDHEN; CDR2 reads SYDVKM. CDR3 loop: CASDRGGAGEKLFF. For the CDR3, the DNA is TGTGCCAGCGACCGAGGAGGGGCAGGTGAAAAACTGTTTTTT.

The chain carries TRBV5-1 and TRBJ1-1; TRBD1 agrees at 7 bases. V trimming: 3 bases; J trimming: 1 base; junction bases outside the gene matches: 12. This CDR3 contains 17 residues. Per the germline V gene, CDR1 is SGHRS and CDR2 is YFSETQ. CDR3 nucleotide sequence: TGCGCCAGCAGCTGGAGACAGGGCATCTTTGAGAACACTGAAGCTTTCTTT. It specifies CASSWRQGIFENTEAFF.

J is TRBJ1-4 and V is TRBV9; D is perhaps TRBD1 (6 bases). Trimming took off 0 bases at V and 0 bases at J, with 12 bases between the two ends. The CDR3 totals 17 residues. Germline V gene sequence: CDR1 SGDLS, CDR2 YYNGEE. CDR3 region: CASSVGARGATNEKLFF. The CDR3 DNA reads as TGTGCCAGCAGCGTAGGGGCCAGGGGCGCAACTAATGAAAAACTGTTTTTT.

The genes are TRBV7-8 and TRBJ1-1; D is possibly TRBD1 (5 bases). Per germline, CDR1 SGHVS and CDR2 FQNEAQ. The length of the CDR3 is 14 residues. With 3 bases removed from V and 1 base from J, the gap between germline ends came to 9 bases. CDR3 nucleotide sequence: TGTGCCAGCAGCTTCGGACACCAGAACACTGAAGCTTTCTTT. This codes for CASSFGHQNTEAFF.

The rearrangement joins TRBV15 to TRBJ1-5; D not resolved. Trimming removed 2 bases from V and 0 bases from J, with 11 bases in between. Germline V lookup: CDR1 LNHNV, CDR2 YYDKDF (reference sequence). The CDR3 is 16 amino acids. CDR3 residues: CATSRRLTDSNQPQHF. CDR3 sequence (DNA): TGTGCCACCAGCAGACGACTAACAGATAGCAATCAGCCCCAGCATTTT. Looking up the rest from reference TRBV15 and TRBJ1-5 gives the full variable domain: DAMVIQNPRYQVTQFGKPVTLSCSQTLNHNVMYWYQQKSSQAPKLLFHYYDKDFNNEADTPDNFQSRRPNTSFCFLDIRSPGLGDTAMYLCATSRRLTDSNQPQHFGDGTRLSIL.

The CDR3 DNA is TGTGCCAGCAGTGAGGGCGTCTCCTACGAGCAGTACTTC. Protein product: CASSEGVSYEQYF. The chain employs TRBV25-1 and TRBJ2-7; D is unclear. CDR1 is MGHDK, CDR2 SYGVNS, per germline. The ends were cut back, 3 bases at V and 0 bases at J, with 6 bases in the middle. This CDR3 spans 13 amino acids.

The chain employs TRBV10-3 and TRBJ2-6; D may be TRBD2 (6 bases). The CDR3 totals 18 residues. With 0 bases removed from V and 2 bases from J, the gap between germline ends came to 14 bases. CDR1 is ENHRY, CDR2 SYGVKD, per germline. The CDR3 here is CAISESSSGFPGANVLTF. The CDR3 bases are TGTGCCATCAGTGAGTCGTCGAGCGGGTTTCCTGGGGCCAACGTCCTGACTTTC.

The CDR3 DNA reads as TGTGCCATCAAGGGGGAACCCAACACTGAAGCTTTCTTT. Protein product: CAIKGEPNTEAFF. V and J are TRBV10-3 and TRBJ1-1; D possibly corresponds to TRBD1 (6 bases). The CDR3 is 13 residues long. Trimming pared 7 bases from V and 2 bases from J, leaving 11 bases between. The germline V gene encodes CDR1 ENHRY and CDR2 SYGVKD.

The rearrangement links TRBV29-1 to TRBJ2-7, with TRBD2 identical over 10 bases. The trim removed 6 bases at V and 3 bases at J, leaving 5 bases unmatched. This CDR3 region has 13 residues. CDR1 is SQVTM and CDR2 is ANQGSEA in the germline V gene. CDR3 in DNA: TGCAGCGTCACAAGCGGGAGGGACTACGAGCAGTACTTC. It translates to CSVTSGRDYEQYF.

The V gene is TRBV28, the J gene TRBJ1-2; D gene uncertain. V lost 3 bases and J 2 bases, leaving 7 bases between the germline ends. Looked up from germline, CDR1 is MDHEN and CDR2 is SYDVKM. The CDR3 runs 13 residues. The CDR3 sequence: CASSFSVNYGYTF. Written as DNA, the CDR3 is TGTGCCAGCAGTTTCTCAGTAAACTATGGCTACACCTTC.

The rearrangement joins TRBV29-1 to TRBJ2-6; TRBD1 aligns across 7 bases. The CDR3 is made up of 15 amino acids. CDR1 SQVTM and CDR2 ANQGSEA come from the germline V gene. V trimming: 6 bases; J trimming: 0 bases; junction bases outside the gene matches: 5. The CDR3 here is CSVTTGDSGANVLTF. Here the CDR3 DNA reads TGCAGCGTCACCACAGGGGACTCTGGGGCCAACGTCCTGACTTTC.

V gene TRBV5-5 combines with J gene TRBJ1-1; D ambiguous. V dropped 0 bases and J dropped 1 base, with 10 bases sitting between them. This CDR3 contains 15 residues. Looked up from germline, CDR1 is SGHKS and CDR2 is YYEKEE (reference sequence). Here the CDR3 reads CASSLDWASNTEAFF. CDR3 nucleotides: TGTGCCAGCAGCTTGGATTGGGCCTCGAACACTGAAGCTTTCTTT.

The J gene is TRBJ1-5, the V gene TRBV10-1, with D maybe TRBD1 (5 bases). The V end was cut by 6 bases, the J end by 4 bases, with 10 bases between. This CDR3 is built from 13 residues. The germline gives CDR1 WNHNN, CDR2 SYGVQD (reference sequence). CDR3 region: CASSDRTNQPQHF. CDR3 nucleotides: TGCGCCAGCAGCGACAGAACGAATCAGCCCCAGCATTTT.

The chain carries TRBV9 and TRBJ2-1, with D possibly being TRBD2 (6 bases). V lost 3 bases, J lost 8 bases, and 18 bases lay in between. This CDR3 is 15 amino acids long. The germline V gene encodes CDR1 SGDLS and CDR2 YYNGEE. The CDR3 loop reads CASSGLGRRDHEQFF. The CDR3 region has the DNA TGTGCCAGCAGCGGACTGGGGCGGCGGGATCATGAGCAGTTCTTC.

Here the CDR3 DNA reads TGTGCCAGCAGCCCATACCCCGACAGGGGCCCTTCCTACGAGCAGTACTTC. Translated: CASSPYPDRGPSYEQYF. The rearrangement uses TRBV7-9 and TRBJ2-7; 8 bases map to TRBD1. The CDR3 is 17 amino acids. The germline gives CDR1 SEHNR, CDR2 FQNEAQ (reference sequence). Losses at the gene ends were 5 bases for V and 1 base for J; bases not matched to a gene: 13.